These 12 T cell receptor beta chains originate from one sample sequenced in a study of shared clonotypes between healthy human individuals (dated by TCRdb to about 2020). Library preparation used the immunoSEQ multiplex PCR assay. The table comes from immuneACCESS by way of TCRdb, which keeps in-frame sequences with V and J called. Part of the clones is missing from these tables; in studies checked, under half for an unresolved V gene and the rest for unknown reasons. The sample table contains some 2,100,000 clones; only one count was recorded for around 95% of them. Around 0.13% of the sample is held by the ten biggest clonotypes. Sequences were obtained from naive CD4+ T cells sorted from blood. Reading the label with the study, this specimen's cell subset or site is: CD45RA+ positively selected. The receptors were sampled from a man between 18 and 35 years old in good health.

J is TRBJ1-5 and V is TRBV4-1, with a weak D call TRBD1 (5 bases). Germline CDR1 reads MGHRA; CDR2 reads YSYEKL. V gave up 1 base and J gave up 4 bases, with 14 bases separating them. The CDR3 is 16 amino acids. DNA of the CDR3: TGCGCCAGCAGCCAAGGGGCTGGGGCACTGAATCAGCCCCAGCATTTT. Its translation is CASSQGAGALNQPQHF.

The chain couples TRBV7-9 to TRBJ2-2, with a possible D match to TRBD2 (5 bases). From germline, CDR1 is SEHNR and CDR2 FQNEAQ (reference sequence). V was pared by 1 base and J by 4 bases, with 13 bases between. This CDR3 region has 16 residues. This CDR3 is CASSLGLRASTGELFF. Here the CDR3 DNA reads TGTGCCAGCAGCTTAGGGTTGAGGGCCTCCACCGGGGAGCTGTTTTTT.

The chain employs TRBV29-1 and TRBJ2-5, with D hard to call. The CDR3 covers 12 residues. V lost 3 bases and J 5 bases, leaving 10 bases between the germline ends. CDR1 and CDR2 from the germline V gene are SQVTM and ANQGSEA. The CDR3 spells CSVDLGSETQYF. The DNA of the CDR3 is TGCAGCGTTGACCTGGGCAGTGAGACCCAGTACTTC.

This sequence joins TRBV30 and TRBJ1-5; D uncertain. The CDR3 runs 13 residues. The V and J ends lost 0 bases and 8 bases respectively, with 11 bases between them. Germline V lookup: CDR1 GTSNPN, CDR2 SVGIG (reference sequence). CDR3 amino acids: CAWSVVREEPQHF. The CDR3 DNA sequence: TGTGCCTGGAGTGTTGTGAGGGAAGAGCCCCAGCATTTT.

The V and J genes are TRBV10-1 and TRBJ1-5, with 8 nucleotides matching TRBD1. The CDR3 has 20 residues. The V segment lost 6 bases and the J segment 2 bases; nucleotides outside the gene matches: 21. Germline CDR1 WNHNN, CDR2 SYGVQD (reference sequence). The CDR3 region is CASRVTGARSGPPGNQPQHF. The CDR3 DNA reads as TGCGCCAGCAGGGTGACAGGGGCCAGATCCGGACCGCCAGGCAATCAGCCCCAGCATTTT.

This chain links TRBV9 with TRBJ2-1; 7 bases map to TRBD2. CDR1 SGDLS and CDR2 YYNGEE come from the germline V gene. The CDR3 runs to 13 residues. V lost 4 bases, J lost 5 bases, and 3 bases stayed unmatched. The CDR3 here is CASSISGNNEQFF. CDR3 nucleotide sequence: TGTGCCAGCAGCATAAGCGGGAACAATGAGCAGTTCTTC. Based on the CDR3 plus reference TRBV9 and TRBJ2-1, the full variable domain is DSGVTQTPKHLITATGQRVTLRCSPRSGDLSVYWYQQSLDQGLQFLIQYYNGEERAKGNILERFSAQQFPDLHSELNLSSLELGDSALYFCASSISGNNEQFFGPGTRLTVL.

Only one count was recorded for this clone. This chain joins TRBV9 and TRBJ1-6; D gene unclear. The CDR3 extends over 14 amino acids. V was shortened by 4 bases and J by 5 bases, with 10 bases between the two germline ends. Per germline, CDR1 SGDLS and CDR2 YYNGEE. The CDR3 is CASSSQPNNSPLHF. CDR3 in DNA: TGTGCCAGCAGCTCGCAGCCGAATAATTCACCCCTCCACTTT.

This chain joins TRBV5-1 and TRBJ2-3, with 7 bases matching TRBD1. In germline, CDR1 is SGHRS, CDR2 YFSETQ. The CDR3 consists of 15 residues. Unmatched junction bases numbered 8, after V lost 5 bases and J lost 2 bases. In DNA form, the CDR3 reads TGCGCCAGCAGATGGGACAGTCCGTACACAGATACGCAGTATTTT. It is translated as CASRWDSPYTDTQYF. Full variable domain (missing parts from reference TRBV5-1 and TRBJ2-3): KAGVTQTPRYLIKTRGQQVTLSCSPISGHRSVSWYQQTPGQGLQFLFEYFSETQRNKGNFPGRFSGRQFSNSRSEMNVSTLELGDSALYLCASRWDSPYTDTQYFGPGTRLTVL.

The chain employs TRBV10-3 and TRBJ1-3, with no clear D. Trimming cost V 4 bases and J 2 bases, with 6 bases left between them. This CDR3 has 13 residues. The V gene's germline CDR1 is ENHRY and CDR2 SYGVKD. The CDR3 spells CAISGTAGNTIYF. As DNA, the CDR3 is TGTGCCATCAGTGGGACCGCTGGAAACACCATATATTTT.

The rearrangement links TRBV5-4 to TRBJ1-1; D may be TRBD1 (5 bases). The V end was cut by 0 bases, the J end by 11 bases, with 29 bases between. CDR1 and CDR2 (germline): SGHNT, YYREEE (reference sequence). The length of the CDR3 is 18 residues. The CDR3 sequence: CASSLAPRADKGESDAFF. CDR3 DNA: TGTGCCAGCAGCTTGGCCCCAAGGGCGGACAAAGGGGAATCGGATGCTTTCTTT.

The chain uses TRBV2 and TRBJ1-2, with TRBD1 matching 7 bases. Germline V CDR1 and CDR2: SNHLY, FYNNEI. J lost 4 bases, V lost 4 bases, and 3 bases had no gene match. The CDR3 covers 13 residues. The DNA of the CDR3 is TGTGCCAGCAGTGGGGACAGCGCCTATGGCTACACCTTC. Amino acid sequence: CASSGDSAYGYTF.

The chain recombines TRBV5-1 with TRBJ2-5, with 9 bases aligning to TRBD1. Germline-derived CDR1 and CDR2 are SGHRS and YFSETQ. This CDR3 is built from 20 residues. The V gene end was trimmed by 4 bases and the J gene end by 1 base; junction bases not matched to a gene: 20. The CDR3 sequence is CASSLQRANRDRARQETQYF. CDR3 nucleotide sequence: TGCGCCAGCAGCCTGCAAAGGGCAAACCGGGACAGGGCTCGCCAAGAGACCCAGTACTTC.